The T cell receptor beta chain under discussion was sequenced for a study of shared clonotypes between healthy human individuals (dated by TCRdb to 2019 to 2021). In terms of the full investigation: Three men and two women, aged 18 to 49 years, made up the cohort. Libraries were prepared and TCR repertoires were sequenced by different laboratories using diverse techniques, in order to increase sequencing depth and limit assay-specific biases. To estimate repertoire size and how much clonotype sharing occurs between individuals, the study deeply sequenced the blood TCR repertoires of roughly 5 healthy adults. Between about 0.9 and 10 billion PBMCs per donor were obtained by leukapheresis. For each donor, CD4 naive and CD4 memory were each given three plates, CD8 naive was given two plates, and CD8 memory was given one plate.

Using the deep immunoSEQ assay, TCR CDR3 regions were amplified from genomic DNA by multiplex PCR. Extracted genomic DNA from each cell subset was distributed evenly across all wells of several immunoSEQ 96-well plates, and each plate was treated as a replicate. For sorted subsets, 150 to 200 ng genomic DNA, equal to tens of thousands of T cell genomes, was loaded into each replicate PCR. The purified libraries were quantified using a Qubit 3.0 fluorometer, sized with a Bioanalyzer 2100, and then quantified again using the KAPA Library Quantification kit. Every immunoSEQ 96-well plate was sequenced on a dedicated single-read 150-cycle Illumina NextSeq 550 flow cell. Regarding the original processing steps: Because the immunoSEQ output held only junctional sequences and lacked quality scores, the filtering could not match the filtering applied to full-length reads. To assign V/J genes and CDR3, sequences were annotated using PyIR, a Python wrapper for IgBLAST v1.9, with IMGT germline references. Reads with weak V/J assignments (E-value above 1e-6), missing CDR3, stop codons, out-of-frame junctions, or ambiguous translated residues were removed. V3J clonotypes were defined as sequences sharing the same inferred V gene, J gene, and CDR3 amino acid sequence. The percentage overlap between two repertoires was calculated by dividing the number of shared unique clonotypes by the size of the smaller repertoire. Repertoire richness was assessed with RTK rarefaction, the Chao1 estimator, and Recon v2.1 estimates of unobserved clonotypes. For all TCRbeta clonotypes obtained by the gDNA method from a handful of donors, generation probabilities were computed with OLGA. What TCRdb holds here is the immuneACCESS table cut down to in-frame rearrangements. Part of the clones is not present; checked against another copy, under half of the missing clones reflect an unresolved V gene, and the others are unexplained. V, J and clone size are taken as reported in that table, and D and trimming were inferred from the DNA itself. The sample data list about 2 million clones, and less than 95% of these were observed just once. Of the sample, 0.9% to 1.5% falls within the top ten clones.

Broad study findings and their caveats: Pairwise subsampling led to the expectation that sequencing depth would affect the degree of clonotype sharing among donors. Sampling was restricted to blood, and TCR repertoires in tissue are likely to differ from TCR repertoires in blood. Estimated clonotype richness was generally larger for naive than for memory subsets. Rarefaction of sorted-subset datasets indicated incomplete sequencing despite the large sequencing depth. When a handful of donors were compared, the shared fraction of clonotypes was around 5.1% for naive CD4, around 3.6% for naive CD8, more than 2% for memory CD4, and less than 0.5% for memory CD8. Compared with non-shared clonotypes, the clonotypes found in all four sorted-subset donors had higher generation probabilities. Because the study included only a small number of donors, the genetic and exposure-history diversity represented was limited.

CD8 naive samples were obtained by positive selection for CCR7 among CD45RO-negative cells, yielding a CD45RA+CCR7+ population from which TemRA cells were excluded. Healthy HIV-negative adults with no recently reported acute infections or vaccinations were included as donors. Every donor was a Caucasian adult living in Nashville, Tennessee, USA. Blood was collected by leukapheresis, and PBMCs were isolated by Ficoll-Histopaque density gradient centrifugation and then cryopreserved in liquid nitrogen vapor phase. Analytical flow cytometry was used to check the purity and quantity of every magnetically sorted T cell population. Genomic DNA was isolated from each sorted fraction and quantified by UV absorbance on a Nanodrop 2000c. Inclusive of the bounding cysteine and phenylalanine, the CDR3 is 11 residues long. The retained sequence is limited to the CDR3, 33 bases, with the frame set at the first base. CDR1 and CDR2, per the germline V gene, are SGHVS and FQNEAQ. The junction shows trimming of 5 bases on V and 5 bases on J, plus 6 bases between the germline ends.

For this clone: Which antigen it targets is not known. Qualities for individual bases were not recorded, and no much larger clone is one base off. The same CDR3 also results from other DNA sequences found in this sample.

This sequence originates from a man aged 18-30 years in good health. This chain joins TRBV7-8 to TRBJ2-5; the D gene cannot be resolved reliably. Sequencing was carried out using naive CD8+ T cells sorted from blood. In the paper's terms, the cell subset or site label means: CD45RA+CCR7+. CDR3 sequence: CASSPGETQYF. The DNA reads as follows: TGTGCCAGCAGCCCGGGCGAGACCCAGTACTTC.